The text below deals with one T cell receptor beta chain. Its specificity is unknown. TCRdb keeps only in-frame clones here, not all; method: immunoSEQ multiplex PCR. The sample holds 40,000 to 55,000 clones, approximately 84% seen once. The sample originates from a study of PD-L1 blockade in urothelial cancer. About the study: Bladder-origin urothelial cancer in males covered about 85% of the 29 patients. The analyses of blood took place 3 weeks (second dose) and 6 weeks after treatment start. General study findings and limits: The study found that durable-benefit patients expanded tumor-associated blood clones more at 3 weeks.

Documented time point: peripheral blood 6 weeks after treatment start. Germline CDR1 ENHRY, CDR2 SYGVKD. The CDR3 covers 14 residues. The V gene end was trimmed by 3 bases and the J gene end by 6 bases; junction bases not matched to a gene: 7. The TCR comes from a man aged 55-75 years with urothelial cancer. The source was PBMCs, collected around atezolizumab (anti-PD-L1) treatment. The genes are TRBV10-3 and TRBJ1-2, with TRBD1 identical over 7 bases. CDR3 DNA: TGTGCCATCAGTGAAAGGACAGGAAGTCATGGCTACACCTTC. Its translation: CAISERTGSHGYTF.